This TCR beta chain was recovered during a study of Graves' ophthalmopathy and Graves' hyperthyroidism. Study findings and constraints: The model predicted ophthalmopathy progression with 70.59% sensitivity and around 72% specificity. Between ophthalmopathy and stable hyperthyroidism, a 13-signature model drew a separation with just over 85% sensitivity and just under 83% specificity. Blood samples also showed most expanded thyroid clonotypes exceeding 0.001 frequency.

The CDR3 runs to 13 residues. The germline V and J ends were trimmed by 2 bases and 1 base, with 5 bases remaining between them. Germline CDR1 is MNHNS and CDR2 is SASEGT. RNA transcripts were the source from which TCR beta CDR3 regions were amplified. Amplification began with first-round RT-PCR using HTBI primers, then second-round multiplex PCR was performed. TCRdb re-analysed the multiplex PCR reads in MiXCR, keeping a single row per CDR3 protein. The repertoire has about 220,000 distinct CDR3 sequences, 20% to 25% of them found once; the top ten carry approximately 40%. This clonotype was detected many times. Its matching antigen is unknown. Moderate-to-severe activity, with CAS ≥3, NOSPECS ≥4 and duration under 3 months, characterized the donors with ophthalmopathy.

This receptor was taken from a woman aged 45-60 years with Graves' ophthalmopathy. Sequenced sample: peripheral blood. V and J are TRBV6-1 and TRBJ1-2; no definite D call. The CDR3 region has the DNA TGTGCCAGCAGTGAATCTATTAACTATGGCTACACCTTC. It is translated as CASSESINYGYTF.